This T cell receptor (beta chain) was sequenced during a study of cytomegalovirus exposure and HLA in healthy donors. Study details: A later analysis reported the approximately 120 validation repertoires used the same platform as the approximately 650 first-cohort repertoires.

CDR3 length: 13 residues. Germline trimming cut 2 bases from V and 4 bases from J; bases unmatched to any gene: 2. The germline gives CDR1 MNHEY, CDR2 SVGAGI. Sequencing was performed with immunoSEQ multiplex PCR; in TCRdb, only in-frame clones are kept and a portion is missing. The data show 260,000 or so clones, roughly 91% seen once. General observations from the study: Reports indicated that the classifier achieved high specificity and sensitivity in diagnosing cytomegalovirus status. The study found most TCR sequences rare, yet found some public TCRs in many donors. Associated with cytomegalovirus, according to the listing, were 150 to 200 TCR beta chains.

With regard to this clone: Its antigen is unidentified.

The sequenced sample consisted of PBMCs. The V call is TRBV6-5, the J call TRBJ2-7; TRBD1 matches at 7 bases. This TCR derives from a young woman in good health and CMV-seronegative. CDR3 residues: CASSYLTGYEQYF. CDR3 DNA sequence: TGTGCCAGCAGTTACCTGACAGGGTACGAGCAGTACTTC.